Below are 30 T cell receptor beta chains sequenced from a single sample in a study of CXCR3-negative and CXCR3-positive naive CD8 T cells. Study results and caveats: Researchers report that CXCR3-positive naive cells carry more hydrophobic TRB CDR3s than CXCR3-negative naive cells.

cDNA libraries for TRB were generated by 5' RACE incorporating UMI labels. TCRdb reanalyzed the 5' RACE reads and collapses them to one entry per CDR3 protein, without DNA. The sample holds approximately 100,000 distinct CDR3 sequences. These receptors have no identified antigens. Sequencing input: naive CXCR3+ CD8+ T cells from blood. Stated subset: CD45RO-CCR7+CD27+CD95- naive CD8+ T cells expressing CXCR3 (TNR3+). The receptors shown here come from a human donor in good health. Some clones in this sample may be carry-over from other donors' samples.

The V call is TRBV6-5, the J call TRBJ1-4; TCRdb lists TRBD1, though no DNA is available to test this call. CDR3 length: 19 residues. CDR1 MNHEY and CDR2 SVGAGI come from the germline V gene. The CDR3 reads CASSYSMDLAGQPNEKLFF.

The chain employs TRBV9 and TRBJ2-7. The CDR3 covers 13 residues. Germline V CDR1 and CDR2: SGDLS, YYNGEE. The CDR3: CASSVGDSYERYF.

The chain is built from TRBV6-5 and TRBJ2-7; the TRBD1 assignment by TCRdb is unverifiable without DNA. Germline CDR1 MNHEY, CDR2 SVGAGI. CDR3 length: 15 residues. The chain's CDR3 is CASSYSNRDGDEQYF.

The V and J genes are TRBV5-5 and TRBJ2-7. Per germline, CDR1 SGHKS and CDR2 YYEKEE (reference sequence). CDR3 length: 12 amino acids. The CDR3 loop is CASSQLRNEQYF.

The chain employs TRBV5-1 and TRBJ2-1; without DNA, the TCRdb call of TRBD1 cannot be checked. The CDR3 runs 11 residues. CDR1 and CDR2 from the germline V gene are SGHRS and YFSETQ. CDR3 sequence: CATLSGGEQFF.

The rearrangement joins TRBV6-2 or TRBV6-3 to TRBJ2-7; TCRdb returns TRBD1, unconfirmable since there is no DNA. The germline CDR1 and CDR2 sequences are MNHEY and SVGEGT. This CDR3 has 13 residues. CDR3 loop: CASSPWGGPEQYF.

V gene TRBV29-1 combines with J gene TRBJ2-2; absent DNA, TCRdb's TRBD2 call cannot be checked. CDR1 and CDR2 from the germline V gene are SQVTM and ANQGSEA. The CDR3 is 15 residues long. CDR3 amino acids: CSVEIFAGVVGELFF.

The gene calls are TRBV7-8 and TRBJ2-5; checking the TCRdb D call of TRBD1 is not possible without DNA. Germline CDR1 is SGHVS and CDR2 is FQNEAQ. The CDR3 totals 17 residues. The CDR3 loop is CASSTILGGASQETQYF. The complete variable domain, with remaining parts taken from reference TRBV7-8 and TRBJ2-5, reads GAGVSQSPRYKVAKRGQDVALRCDPISGHVSLFWYQQALGQGPEFLTYFQNEAQLDKSGLPSDRFFAERPEGSVSTLKIQRTQQEDSAVYLCASSTILGGASQETQYFGPGTRLLVL.

The J gene is TRBJ2-1, the V gene TRBV27; TCRdb's D call, TRBD1, is unchecked because there is no DNA. Germline assignment: CDR1 MNHEY and CDR2 SMNVEV (reference sequence). The CDR3 has 13 amino acids. The chain's CDR3 is CASTPRGFNEQFF.

V gene TRBV5-1 combines with J gene TRBJ2-1; TCRdb's assignment of TRBD2 cannot be checked, as there is no DNA. The CDR3 totals 16 residues. In germline, CDR1 is SGHRS, CDR2 YFSETQ. CDR3 sequence: CASSTRFSGSYNEQFF.

V and J are TRBV7-9 and TRBJ2-3. In germline, CDR1 is SEHNR, CDR2 FQNEAQ (reference sequence). The CDR3 is 13 residues long. CDR3 sequence: CASSLPLPDTQYF.

V gene TRBV28 combines with J gene TRBJ2-7; TCRdb's D call of TRBD1 is untestable without DNA. In germline, CDR1 is MDHEN, CDR2 SYDVKM. This CDR3 region has 17 residues. CDR3 sequence: CASSFLLRQGGSYEQYF.

The chain recombines TRBV15 with TRBJ1-2; absent DNA, TCRdb's TRBD1 call cannot be checked. In germline, CDR1 is LNHNV, CDR2 YYDKDF (reference sequence). The CDR3 contains 13 residues. CDR3 sequence reads: CATSPRSREGYTF.

The V call is TRBV14, the J call TRBJ1-1. CDR3 length equals 14 residues. Looked up from germline, CDR1 is SGHDN and CDR2 is FVKESK. CDR3 residues: CASSQATRHTEAFF.

This chain connects TRBV27 to TRBJ2-4. The germline V gene has CDR1 MNHEY and CDR2 SMNVEV (reference sequence). The CDR3 loop spans 14 amino acids. The CDR3 region is CASSLLGPKNIQYF.

The CDR3 is CASSQGTSGGHNEQFF. This chain uses TRBV4-1 with TRBJ2-1; TCRdb's D call, TRBD2, is unchecked because there is no DNA. There are 16 residues in the CDR3. Per germline, CDR1 MGHRA and CDR2 YSYEKL.

The chain is built from TRBV29-1 and TRBJ2-7; lacking DNA, the TRBD1 call made by TCRdb goes unchecked. This CDR3 spans 12 amino acids. Germline-derived CDR1 and CDR2 are SQVTM and ANQGSEA. CDR3 protein: CSVEQGGYEQYF.

The chain has TRBV4-1 and TRBJ2-7; no DNA is available, so the TRBD2 call from TCRdb remains unchecked. The germline CDR1 and CDR2 sequences are MGHRA and YSYEKL. This CDR3 has 16 amino acids. The CDR3 region is CASSQVVTSGGYEQYF.

V usage is TRBV12-3 or TRBV12-4 and J usage is TRBJ1-2. The CDR3 contains 13 residues. CDR3 sequence: CASTAHWGYGYTF.

The chain combines TRBV9 with TRBJ2-3. The V gene's germline CDR1 is SGDLS and CDR2 YYNGEE. CDR3 size: 15 residues. CDR3 amino acids: CASSVRNLATDTQYF.

The chain recombines TRBV10-3 with TRBJ2-7; no DNA is available, so the TRBD2 call from TCRdb remains unchecked. CDR1 is ENHRY and CDR2 is SYGVKD in the germline V gene. The CDR3 is 14 residues long. CDR3: CAISPGLAPNEQYF.

The V gene is TRBV7-9, the J gene TRBJ2-1; TCRdb indicates TRBD2, and absent DNA this call remains unverified. Germline-derived CDR1 and CDR2 are SEHNR and FQNEAQ (reference sequence). The CDR3 extends over 16 amino acids. The CDR3 reads CASRSGTSGRGYEQFF.

The V call is TRBV20-1, the J call TRBJ2-2; the D call from TCRdb, TRBD2, cannot be confirmed without DNA. Germline V gene data show CDR1 as DFQATT and CDR2 as SNEGSKA (reference sequence). CDR3 length: 15 residues. CDR3 amino acids: CSARERAANTGELFF.

The CDR3 here is CASSYEGTQETQYF. The V and J genes are TRBV6-6 and TRBJ2-5; TCRdb names TRBD1, which stays unverified in the absence of DNA. Germline assignment: CDR1 MNHNY and CDR2 SVGAGI (reference sequence). This CDR3 is 14 amino acids long.

The chain carries TRBV5-5 and TRBJ1-6. Looked up from germline, CDR1 is SGHKS and CDR2 is YYEKEE (reference sequence). This CDR3 contains 15 residues. CDR3: CASSLALDPFSPLHF.

The rearrangement joins TRBV4-1 to TRBJ2-5; TCRdb's D call of TRBD2 is untestable without DNA. The CDR3 covers 14 residues. Germline V lookup: CDR1 MGHRA, CDR2 YSYEKL. CDR3 sequence reads: CASSSKAGGETQYF.

The chain joins TRBV11-2 to TRBJ2-3; TCRdb picks TRBD1, but there is no DNA to check that call. The CDR3 loop spans 16 amino acids. CDR1 is SGHAT and CDR2 is FQNNGV in the germline V gene. This chain's CDR3 is CASSLLGGTSTDTQYF. Variable domain in full (rest from reference TRBV11-2 and TRBJ2-3): EAGVAQSPRYKIIEKRQSVAFWCNPISGHATLYWYQQILGQGPKLLIQFQNNGVVDDSQLPKDRFSAERLKGVDSTLKIQPAKLEDSAVYLCASSLLGGTSTDTQYFGPGTRLTVL.

The chain has TRBV12-3 or TRBV12-4 and TRBJ2-7; no DNA is available, so the TRBD1 call from TCRdb remains unchecked. The CDR3 is 16 residues long. This CDR3 is CASSLKRTGDPYEQYF.

V is TRBV14 and J is TRBJ2-2; the TRBD1 assignment by TCRdb is unverifiable without DNA. There are 14 residues in the CDR3. Germline assignment: CDR1 SGHDN and CDR2 FVKESK. The CDR3 is CASSLRDRTGELFF.

The chain is built from TRBV28 and TRBJ2-3; with no DNA, the TCRdb D assignment of TRBD1 cannot be verified. The CDR3 runs to 14 residues. Germline lookup yields CDR1 MDHEN and CDR2 SYDVKM. CDR3 sequence: CASSLGQTTDTQYF. Together with reference TRBV28 and TRBJ2-3, the CDR3 gives the full variable domain: DVKVTQSSRYLVKRTGEKVFLECVQDMDHENMFWYRQDPGLGLRLIYFSYDVKMKEKGDIPEGYSVSREKKERFSLILESASTNQTSMYLCASSLGQTTDTQYFGPGTRLTVL.